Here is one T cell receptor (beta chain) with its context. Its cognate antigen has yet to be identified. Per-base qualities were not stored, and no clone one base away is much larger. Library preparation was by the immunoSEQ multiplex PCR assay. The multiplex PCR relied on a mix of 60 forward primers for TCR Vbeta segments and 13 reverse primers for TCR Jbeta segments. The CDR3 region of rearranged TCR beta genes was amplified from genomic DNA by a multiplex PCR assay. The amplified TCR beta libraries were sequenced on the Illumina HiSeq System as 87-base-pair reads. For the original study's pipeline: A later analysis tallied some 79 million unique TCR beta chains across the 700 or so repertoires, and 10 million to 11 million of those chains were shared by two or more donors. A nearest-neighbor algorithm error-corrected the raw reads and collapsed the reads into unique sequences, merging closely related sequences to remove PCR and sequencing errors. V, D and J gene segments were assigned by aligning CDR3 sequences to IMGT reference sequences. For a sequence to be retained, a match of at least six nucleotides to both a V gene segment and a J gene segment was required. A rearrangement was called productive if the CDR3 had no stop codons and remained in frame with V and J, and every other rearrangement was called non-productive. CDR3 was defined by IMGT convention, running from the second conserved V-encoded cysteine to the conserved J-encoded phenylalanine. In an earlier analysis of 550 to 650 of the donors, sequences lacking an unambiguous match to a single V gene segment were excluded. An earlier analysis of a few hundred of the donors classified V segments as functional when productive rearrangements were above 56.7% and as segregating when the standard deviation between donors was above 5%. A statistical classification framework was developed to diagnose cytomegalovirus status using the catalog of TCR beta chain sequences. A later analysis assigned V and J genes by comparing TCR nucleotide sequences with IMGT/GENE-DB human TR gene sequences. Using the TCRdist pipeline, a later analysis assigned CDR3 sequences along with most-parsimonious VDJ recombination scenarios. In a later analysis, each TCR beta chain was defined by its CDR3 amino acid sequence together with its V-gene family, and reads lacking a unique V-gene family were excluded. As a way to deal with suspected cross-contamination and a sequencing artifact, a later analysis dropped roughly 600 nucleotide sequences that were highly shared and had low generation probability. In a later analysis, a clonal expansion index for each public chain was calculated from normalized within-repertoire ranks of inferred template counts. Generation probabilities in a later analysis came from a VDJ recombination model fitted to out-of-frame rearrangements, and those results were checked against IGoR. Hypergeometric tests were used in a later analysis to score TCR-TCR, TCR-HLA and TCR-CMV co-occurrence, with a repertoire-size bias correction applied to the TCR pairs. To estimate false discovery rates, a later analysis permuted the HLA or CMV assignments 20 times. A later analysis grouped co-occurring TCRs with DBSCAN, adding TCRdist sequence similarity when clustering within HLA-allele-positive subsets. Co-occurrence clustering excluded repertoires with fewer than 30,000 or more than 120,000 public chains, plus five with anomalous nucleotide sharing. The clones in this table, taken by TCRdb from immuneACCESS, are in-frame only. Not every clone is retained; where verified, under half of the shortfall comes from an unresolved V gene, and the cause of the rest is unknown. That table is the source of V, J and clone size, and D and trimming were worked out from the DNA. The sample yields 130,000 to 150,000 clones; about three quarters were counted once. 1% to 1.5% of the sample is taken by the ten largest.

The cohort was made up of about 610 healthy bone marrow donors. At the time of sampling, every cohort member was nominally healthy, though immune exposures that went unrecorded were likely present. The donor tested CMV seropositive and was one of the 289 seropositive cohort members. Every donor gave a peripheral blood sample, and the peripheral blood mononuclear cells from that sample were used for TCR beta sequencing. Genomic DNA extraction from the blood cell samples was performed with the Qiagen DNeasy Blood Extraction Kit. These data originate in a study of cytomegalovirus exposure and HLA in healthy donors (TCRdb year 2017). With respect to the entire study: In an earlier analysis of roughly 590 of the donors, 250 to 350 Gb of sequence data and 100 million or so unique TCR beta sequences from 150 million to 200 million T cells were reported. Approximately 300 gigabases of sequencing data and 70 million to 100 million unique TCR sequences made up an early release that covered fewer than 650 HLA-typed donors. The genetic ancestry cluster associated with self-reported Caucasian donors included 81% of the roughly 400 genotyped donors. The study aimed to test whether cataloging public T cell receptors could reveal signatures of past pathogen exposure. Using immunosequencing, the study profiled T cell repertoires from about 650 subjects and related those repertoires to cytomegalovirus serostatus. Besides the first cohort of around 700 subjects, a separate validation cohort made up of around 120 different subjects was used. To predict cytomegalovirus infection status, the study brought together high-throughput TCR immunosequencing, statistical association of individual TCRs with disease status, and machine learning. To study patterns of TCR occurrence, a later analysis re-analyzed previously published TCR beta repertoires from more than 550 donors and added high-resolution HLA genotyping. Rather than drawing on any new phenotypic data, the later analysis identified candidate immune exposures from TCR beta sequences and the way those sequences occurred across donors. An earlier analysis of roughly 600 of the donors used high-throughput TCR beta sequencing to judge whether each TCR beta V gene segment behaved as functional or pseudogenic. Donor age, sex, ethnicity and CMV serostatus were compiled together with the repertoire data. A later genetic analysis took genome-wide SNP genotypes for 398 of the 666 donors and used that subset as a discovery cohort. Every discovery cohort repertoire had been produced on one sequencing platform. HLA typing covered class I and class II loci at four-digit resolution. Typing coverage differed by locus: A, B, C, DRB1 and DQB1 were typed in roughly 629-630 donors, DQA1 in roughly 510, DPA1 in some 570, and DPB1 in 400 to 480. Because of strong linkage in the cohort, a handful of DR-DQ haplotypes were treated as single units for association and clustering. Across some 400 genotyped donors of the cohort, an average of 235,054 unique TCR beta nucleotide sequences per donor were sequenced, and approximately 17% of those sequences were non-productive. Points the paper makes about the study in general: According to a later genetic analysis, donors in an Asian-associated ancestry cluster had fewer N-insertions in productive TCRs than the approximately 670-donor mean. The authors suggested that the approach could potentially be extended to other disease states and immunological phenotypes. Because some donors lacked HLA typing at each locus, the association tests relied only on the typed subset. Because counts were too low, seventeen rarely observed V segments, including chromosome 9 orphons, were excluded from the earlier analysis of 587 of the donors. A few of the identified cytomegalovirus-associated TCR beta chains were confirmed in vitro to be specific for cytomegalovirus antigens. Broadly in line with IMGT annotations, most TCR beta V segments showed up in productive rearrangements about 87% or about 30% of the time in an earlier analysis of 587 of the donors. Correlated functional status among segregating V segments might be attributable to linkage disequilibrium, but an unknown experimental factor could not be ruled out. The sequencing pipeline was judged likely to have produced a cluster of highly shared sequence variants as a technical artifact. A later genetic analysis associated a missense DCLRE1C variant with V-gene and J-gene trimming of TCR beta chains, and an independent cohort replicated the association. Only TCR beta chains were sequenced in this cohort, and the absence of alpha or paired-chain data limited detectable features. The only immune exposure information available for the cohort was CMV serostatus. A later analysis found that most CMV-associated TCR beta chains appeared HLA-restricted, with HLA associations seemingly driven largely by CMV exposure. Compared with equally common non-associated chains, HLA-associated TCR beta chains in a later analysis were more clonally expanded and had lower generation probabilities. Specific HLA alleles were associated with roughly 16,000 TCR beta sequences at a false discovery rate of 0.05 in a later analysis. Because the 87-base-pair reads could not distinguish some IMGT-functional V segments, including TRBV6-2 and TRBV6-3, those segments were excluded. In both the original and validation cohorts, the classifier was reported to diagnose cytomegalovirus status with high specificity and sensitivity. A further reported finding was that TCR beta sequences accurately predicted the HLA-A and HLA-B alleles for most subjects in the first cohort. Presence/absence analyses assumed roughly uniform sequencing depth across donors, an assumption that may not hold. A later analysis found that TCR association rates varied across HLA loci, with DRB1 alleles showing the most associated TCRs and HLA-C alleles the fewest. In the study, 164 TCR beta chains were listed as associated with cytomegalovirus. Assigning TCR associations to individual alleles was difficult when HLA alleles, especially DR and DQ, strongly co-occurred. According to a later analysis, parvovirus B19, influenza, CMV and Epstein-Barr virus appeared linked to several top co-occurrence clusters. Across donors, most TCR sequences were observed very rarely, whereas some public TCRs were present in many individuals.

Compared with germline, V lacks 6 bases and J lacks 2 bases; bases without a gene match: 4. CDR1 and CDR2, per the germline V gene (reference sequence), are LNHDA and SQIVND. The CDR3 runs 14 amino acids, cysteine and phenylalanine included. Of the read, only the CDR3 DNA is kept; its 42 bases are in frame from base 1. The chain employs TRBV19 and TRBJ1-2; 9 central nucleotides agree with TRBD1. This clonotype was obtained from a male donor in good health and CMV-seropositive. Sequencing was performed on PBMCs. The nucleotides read TGTGCCAGTAGCAGGGGACAGGGCAACTATGGCTACACCTTC. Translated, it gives CASSRGQGNYGYTF.